The T cell receptor beta chain described here comes from a study of blood T cells in healthy people across ages. This clonotype showed up just once. No antigen is known for it. A read error may produce the germline difference seen at one junction end. A second 7 to 11 cycle PCR used barcoded and J-beta primers. TCRdb called the 5' RACE reads again in MiXCR, with one record for every CDR3 protein. The sample consists of roughly 800,000 distinct CDR3 sequences, 58% of them appearing once. Whole-study results and caveats: Both naive CD4+ cell counts and diversity were greater in long-lived donors than in aged donors. Age showed a roughly linear inverse relationship with TCR beta diversity per million T cells.

The CDR3 sequence is 15 residues long. The V gene's germline CDR1 is SEHNR and CDR2 FQNEAQ (reference sequence). Sequenced input: blood. The rearrangement links TRBV7-9 to TRBJ2-1, with D possibly called TRBD1 or TRBD2 (6 bases each). This clonotype was sampled from a man aged 25 to 40 in good health. The CDR3 protein is CASRRQEGSYNGQFF. DNA for the CDR3: TGTGCCAGCAGAAGACAGGAGGGCTCCTACAATGGGCAGTTCTTC.